These 14 T cell receptor beta chains share one sample of origin, sequenced in a study of blood T cell repertoires in COVID-19. Assay: immunoSEQ multiplex PCR; the TCRdb copy retains only in-frame clones and omits some. The table has 85,000 to 120,000 clones, roughly 82% seen once. The material sequenced was peripheral blood. The receptor set was obtained from a human donor in a cohort sampled during active COVID-19.

The chain uses TRBV28 and TRBJ2-5; 7 nucleotides agree with TRBD2. This CDR3 comprises 17 residues. Trimming at V came to 5 bases and at J to 9 bases, leaving 21 bases not matched to a gene. Germline assignment: CDR1 MDHEN and CDR2 SYDVKM. CDR3 residues: CASSRVSGLKGLVAQYF. The CDR3 DNA is TGTGCCAGCAGTAGGGTGTCGGGACTAAAGGGGTTGGTGGCCCAGTACTTC.

The CDR3 DNA follows: TGTGCCAGCAGTTTAGGGGGGGGGAGTGGAAACACCATATATTTT. It yields the protein CASSLGGGSGNTIYF. V gene TRBV28 combines with J gene TRBJ1-3; D perhaps matches TRBD1 (5 bases). This CDR3 region has 15 residues. Trimming removed 2 bases from V and 3 bases from J, with 11 bases in between. Germline V CDR1 and CDR2: MDHEN, SYDVKM.

This clone was observed a few times. This chain connects TRBV6-6 to TRBJ2-7, with D hard to call. V dropped 0 bases and J dropped 2 bases, with 5 bases sitting between them. The CDR3 has 13 residues. Germline V gives CDR1 MNHNY, CDR2 SVGAGI (reference sequence). Here the CDR3 DNA reads TGTGCCAGCAGTTACTCCCAAACCTACGAGCAGTACTTC. Amino acids: CASSYSQTYEQYF.

The chain links TRBV2 to TRBJ2-1, with D possibly being TRBD2 (7 bases). The CDR3 is 15 residues long. Germline CDR1 and CDR2: SNHLY and FYNNEI. Trimming took 6 bases from V and 5 from J, leaving 17 bases between them. The CDR3 bases are TGTGCCAGCAGGGGAGGGGGGGCATGGAACAATGAGCAGTTCTTC. It specifies CASRGGGAWNNEQFF.

CDR3 DNA sequence: TGTGCCAGCTCACGACAGGGTTATGAGCAGTTCTTC. This encodes CASSRQGYEQFF. The chain links TRBV18 to TRBJ2-1; TRBD1 aligns across 7 bases. Germline loops: CDR1 KGHSH, CDR2 LQKENI. The CDR3 contains 12 residues. The V and J ends lost 4 bases and 8 bases, in that order; junction bases with no gene match: 2. The full variable domain, its missing parts supplied by reference TRBV18 and TRBJ2-1, is NAGVMQNPRHLVRRRGQEARLRCSPMKGHSHVYWYRQLPEEGLKFMVYLQKENIIDESGMPKERFSAEFPKEGPSILRIQQVVRGDSAAYFCASSRQGYEQFFGPGTRLTVL.

J is TRBJ2-1 and V is TRBV7-6; D uncertain. The germline gives CDR1 SGHVS, CDR2 FNYEAQ. Trimming cost V 1 base and J 9 bases, with 4 bases left between them. This CDR3 has 11 residues. The CDR3 DNA reads TGTGCCAGCAGCTTAGGCGGTGAGCAGTTCTTC. Protein: CASSLGGEQFF.

J is TRBJ2-3 and V is TRBV10-2, with unresolved D. Germline assignment: CDR1 WSHSY and CDR2 SAAADI. The CDR3 spans 15 residues. Trimming pared 0 bases from V and 1 base from J, leaving 8 bases between. Here the CDR3 DNA reads TGCGCCAGCAGTGAGTCATATCCAGGCACAGATACGCAGTATTTT. Translating it yields CASSESYPGTDTQYF.

The rearrangement links TRBV18 to TRBJ1-2; D is perhaps TRBD1 (6 bases). The germline CDR1 and CDR2 sequences are KGHSH and LQKENI. The CDR3 spans 14 residues. V dropped 1 base and J dropped 2 bases, with 8 bases sitting between them. CDR3 amino acids: CASSPRDINYGYTF. Here the CDR3 DNA reads TGTGCCAGCTCACCACGGGACATAAACTATGGCTACACCTTC. Looking up the rest from reference TRBV18 and TRBJ1-2 gives the full variable domain: NAGVMQNPRHLVRRRGQEARLRCSPMKGHSHVYWYRQLPEEGLKFMVYLQKENIIDESGMPKERFSAEFPKEGPSILRIQQVVRGDSAAYFCASSPRDINYGYTFGSGTRLTVV.

This chain connects TRBV11-2 to TRBJ2-7; maybe TRBD2 (5 bases). CDR3 length: 16 residues. In germline, CDR1 is SGHAT, CDR2 FQNNGV. V shed 1 base and J shed 2 bases, with 15 bases lying between them. This CDR3 is CASSLAQMDGTYEQYF. The CDR3, as DNA: TGTGCCAGCAGCTTAGCCCAGATGGACGGGACCTACGAGCAGTACTTC.

The genes are TRBV3-1 (or the pseudogene TRBV3-2) and TRBJ1-6; no definite D call. Germline V gene lookup returns CDR1 LGHDT and CDR2 YNNKEL (reference sequence). CDR3 length equals 13 residues. The V end was cut by 4 bases, the J end by 6 bases, with 7 bases between. CDR3 region: CASSLRGNSPLHF. The CDR3 nucleotides read TGTGCCAGCAGCCTACGGGGTAATTCACCCCTCCACTTT.

This clone has a handful of counts. For the CDR3, the DNA is TGTGCCAGCAGCTACCGGGACAGGGGCCTAAACACTGAAGCTTTCTTT. It translates to CASSYRDRGLNTEAFF. The rearrangement links TRBV5-4 to TRBJ1-1, with 10 bases that match TRBD1. Trimming at V came to 3 bases and at J to 2 bases, leaving 7 bases not matched to a gene. CDR3 length: 16 residues. Germline V gene sequence: CDR1 SGHNT, CDR2 YYREEE (reference sequence). Filled out from reference TRBV5-4 and TRBJ1-1, the complete variable domain reads ETGVTQSPTHLIKTRGQQVTLRCSSQSGHNTVSWYQQALGQGPQFIFQYYREEENGRGNFPPRFSGLQFPNYSSELNVNALELDDSALYLCASSYRDRGLNTEAFFGQGTRLTVV.

In this sample, this clone turned up a few times. The V and J genes are TRBV2 and TRBJ1-1; D unclear. The CDR3 consists of 13 residues. V was shortened by 7 bases and J by 2 bases, with 11 bases between the two germline ends. Germline V gene data show CDR1 as SNHLY and CDR2 as FYNNEI. This CDR3 is CASNFEINTEAFF. The CDR3 nucleotides read TGTGCCAGCAACTTCGAGATTAACACTGAAGCTTTCTTT.

The chain carries TRBV7-2 and TRBJ2-1; D possibly corresponds to TRBD2 (7 bases). The CDR3 is 17 residues long. Per the germline V gene, CDR1 is SGHTA and CDR2 is FQGNSA. Trimming took 5 bases from V and 8 from J, leaving 25 bases between them. CDR3 sequence (DNA): TGTGCCAGCAGCCCGAAAATGAGGGGGGGCATAATTGATGAGCAGTTCTTC. Residues: CASSPKMRGGIIDEQFF.

The V call is TRBV5-5, the J call TRBJ2-7; a possible D gene is TRBD1 (6 bases). This CDR3 region has 14 residues. Trimming left V 9 bases short and J 2 bases short, with 18 bases between. In germline, CDR1 is SGHKS, CDR2 YYEKEE (reference sequence). CDR3 DNA sequence: TGTGCCACCACAATCGGGACATTGACCTACGAGCAGTACTTC. Translating gives CATTIGTLTYEQYF. Full variable domain (outside the CDR3, taken from reference TRBV5-5 and TRBJ2-7): DAGVTQSPTHLIKTRGQQVTLRCSPISGHKSVSWYQQVLGQGPQFIFQYYEKEERGRGNFPDRFSARQFPNYSSELNVNALLLGDSALYLCATTIGTLTYEQYFGPGTRLTVT.